This TCR beta chain was sequenced in a study of T cells in Graves' hyperthyroidism and ophthalmopathy (dated by TCRdb to the late 2010s). In the study overall: To identify TCR V-J signatures that set the groups apart, the researchers used a discovery cohort of more than 95 patients, made up of under 50 with Graves' ophthalmopathy and about 60 with stable Graves' hyperthyroidism. In about 6 Graves' hyperthyroidism patients, the study also compared T-cell repertoires from thyroid tissue with T-cell repertoires from blood. The 95 to 100 discovery patients were divided at random into training and test sets in a 7:3 ratio. Whether ophthalmopathy could be predicted prospectively was tested in an independent validation cohort made up of roughly 20 hyperthyroidism patients plus 17 patients who later progressed to ophthalmopathy. Following sampling, methimazole starting at 30 mg daily was given to hyperthyroidism patients, and high-dose intravenous methylprednisolone was given to ophthalmopathy patients. According to the paper, TCR Vbeta CDR3 sequencing was carried out on about 140 peripheral blood samples, which came from fewer than 50 ophthalmopathy, around 74 hyperthyroidism and approximately 17 progressor patients. Beyond this particular receptor, the publication reports: Sample size was not statistically predetermined, and blinding of investigators to group allocation was not performed. In validation, progression to ophthalmopathy was predicted by the model with roughly 69% sensitivity and roughly 76% specificity, a median of roughly 6 months before onset. Ophthalmopathy was separated from stable hyperthyroidism by a 13 V-J signature model, with around 90% sensitivity and 81% to 82% specificity obtained in cross-validation and 80%/75% obtained in testing. Most expanded thyroid clonotypes (frequency above 0.001) were also detected in blood, suggesting blood repertoires may reflect thyroid immune responses.

The TCR beta CDR3 regions were amplified from the RNA transcripts. For the first round of RT-PCR on the TCR CDR3, the HTBI primer set was used together with the Qiagen OneStep RT-PCR kit. Libraries were constructed in a second round of multiplex PCR, after which size selection and purification were performed. The libraries were sequenced on an Illumina HiSeq2000 using paired-end 100 bp reads. The study's processing was this. SOAPnuke was used to process the raw data, removing reads that contained adapters or uncalled bases, had a mean Phred below 15, or lacked an exact match to the constant primer or identifier. COPE v1.2.5 was used to merge high-quality paired reads, and clonotypes were defined as unique nucleotide sequences. MiTCR v1.1 was used to align clonotypes to the IMGT TRBV, TRBD and TRBJ reference segments. The analysis was restricted to V-J combinations with a frequency above 0.0001, which together covered over 99% of the repertoires. The TCS score was defined as the ratio of F50 (clonal expansion) to E x V (chaos), calculated using BLOSUM62-based TCRdist between CDR3 peptides within each V-J. Welch's t-statistics and random forest reduced 500 to 650 V-J features to under 15, which were used in a naive Bayes classifier (R e1071). Thyroid-blood repertoire similarity was quantified with the Morisita-Horn index. Using fastp trimming at Q25 and MiXCR clonotype assembly, TCRdb reanalyzed the public sequencing data and kept in-frame beta chains. Entries that share a CDR3 protein sequence are merged under the most common genes and DNA. The V and J calls and clone size come from TCRdb's table, not from the authors' own analysis. In all, the sample holds over 500,000 distinct CDR3 sequences, and around 50% of those were seen once. The ten largest clones add up to about 45% of the sample.

For this chain, trimming is 3 bases at the V end and 6 bases at the J end, and the number of junction bases without a gene match is 12. The germline V gene supplies CDR1 SGDLS and CDR2 YYNGEE. The CDR3 numbers 15 residues from cysteine through phenylalanine. Only the CDR3 DNA stays, 45 bases, in frame from base 1. Exclusion was applied to patients with uncontrolled infections, other autoimmune diseases, pregnancy or lactation. Diagnoses relied on clinical symptoms, serum thyroxine and TRAb, thyroid ultrasound and orbital computed tomography. Total RNA was extracted using Trizol reagent, and RNA quality was assessed on an Agilent 2100 Bioanalyzer. This clonotype has more than one count but fewer than ten. Its specific antigen is unknown. No per-base quality is available; no much larger clone lies one base away.

Recombination connected TRBV9 to TRBJ2-7; 7 bases in between match TRBD2. Material: peripheral blood or thyroid tissue (not recorded which). This receptor was taken from an adult woman with Graves' disease, either hyperthyroidism or ophthalmopathy (not recorded which). The CDR3 sequence is CASSASGRDPGEQYF. The sequence in DNA is TGTGCCAGCAGCGCTAGCGGAAGAGATCCTGGCGAGCAGTACTTC.